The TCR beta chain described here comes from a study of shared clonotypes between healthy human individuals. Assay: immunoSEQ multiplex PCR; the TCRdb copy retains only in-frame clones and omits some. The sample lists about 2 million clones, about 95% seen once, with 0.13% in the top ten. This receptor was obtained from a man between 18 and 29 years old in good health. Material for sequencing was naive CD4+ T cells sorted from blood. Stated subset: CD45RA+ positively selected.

CDR3 sequence: CASSLGWTQRRIEYGYTF. CDR3 sequence (DNA): TGTGCCAGCAGCCTCGGATGGACTCAACGGAGAATAGAGTATGGCTACACCTTC. This rearrangement joins TRBV11-2 to TRBJ1-2; D call uncertain. Germline CDR1 and CDR2: SGHAT and FQNNGV. V shed 5 bases and J shed 5 bases, with 27 bases lying between them. This CDR3 comprises 18 residues.